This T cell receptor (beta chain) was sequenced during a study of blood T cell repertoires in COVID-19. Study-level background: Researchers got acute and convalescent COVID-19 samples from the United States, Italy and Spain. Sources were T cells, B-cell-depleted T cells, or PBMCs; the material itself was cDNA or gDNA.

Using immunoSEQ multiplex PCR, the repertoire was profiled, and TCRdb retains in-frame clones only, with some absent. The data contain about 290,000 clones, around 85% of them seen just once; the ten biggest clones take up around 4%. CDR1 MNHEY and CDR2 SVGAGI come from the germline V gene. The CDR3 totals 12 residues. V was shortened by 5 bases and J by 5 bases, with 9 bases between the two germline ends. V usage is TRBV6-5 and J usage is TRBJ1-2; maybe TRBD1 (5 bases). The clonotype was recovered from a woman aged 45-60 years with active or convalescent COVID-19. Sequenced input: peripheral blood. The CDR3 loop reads CASSRGRYGYTF. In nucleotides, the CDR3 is TGTGCCAGCAGTCGGGGGAGGTATGGCTACACCTTC.